The present T cell receptor (beta chain) was sequenced within a study of OX40 agonist ivuxolimab in advanced cancers. Data came from immunoSEQ multiplex PCR; TCRdb stores just in-frame clones and leaves some out. The data hold roughly 86,000 clones, with 90% observed a single time. V gave up 4 bases and J gave up 4 bases; unmatched junction bases: 3. The CDR3 extends over 13 amino acids. Germline-derived CDR1 and CDR2 are SGHNT and YYREEE (reference sequence). This clone has a single count. V is TRBV5-4 and J is TRBJ2-3; the match to TRBD1 covers 7 bases. The material was CD4+ or CD8+ T cells sorted from blood, obtained in a trial of the OX40 agonist ivuxolimab. The receptor was derived from an adult with an advanced solid tumor such as melanoma, head and neck, liver or kidney cancer. The CDR3 DNA follows: TGTGCCAGCAGCGACAGGGCTGCAGATACGCAGTATTTT. Amino acid sequence: CASSDRAADTQYF.